This T cell receptor (beta chain) was identified during a study of control samples from healthy donors and cancer patients. Clones were read by immunoSEQ multiplex PCR, and TCRdb kept only the in-frame ones, dropping some. Of around 90,000 clones listed, about 85% are singletons. CDR3 length: 15 residues. Germline CDR1 is MNHEY and CDR2 is SVGAGI. The V and J ends lost 6 bases and 7 bases, in that order; junction bases with no gene match: 9. Sequences were obtained from blood. V is TRBV6-5 and J is TRBJ2-7; 13 nucleotides match TRBD2. The receptor's source is a man aged 25 to 40 in good health. For the CDR3, the DNA is TGTGCCAGCAGCCCACTAGCGGGGGGGCCGGGAGAGCAGTACTTC. Translation gives CASSPLAGGPGEQYF.